The TCR beta chain described here comes from a study of T-cell reconstitution after alpha-beta-depleted transplantation in children. Whole-study results and caveats: Expanded clones from the graft, numbering several hundred, reportedly supplied alpha-beta T cells about two months after transplant. There were some patients whose high TCRbeta diversity at day 60 came from surviving recipient T cells and thymic progenitors.

Construction of the TCRbeta library involved unique molecular identifiers. One entry per CDR3 protein results from TCRdb running MiXCR on the PCR reads. Of about 830,000 distinct CDR3 sequences listed, 16% are singletons. J gave up 4 bases and V 4 bases, and 3 bases lay outside the gene matches. Germline CDR1 is SEHNR and CDR2 is FQNEAQ (reference sequence). The CDR3 extends over 14 amino acids. In this sample, this clonotype turned up a few times. What it binds is unknown. This sequence originates from a male patient under 18 who had a stem cell transplant for acute lymphoblastic leukemia, so the T cells may come from the graft donor. This material consisted of PBMCs, mostly from graft donor cells, taken 360 days after TCRalphabeta/CD19-depleted stem cell transplant. The chain joins TRBV7-9 to TRBJ2-1, with 8 bases that match TRBD1. The DNA for the CDR3 is TGTGCCAGCAGCTCACAGGGGGTATACAATGAGCAGTTCTTC. The encoded protein is CASSSQGVYNEQFF.